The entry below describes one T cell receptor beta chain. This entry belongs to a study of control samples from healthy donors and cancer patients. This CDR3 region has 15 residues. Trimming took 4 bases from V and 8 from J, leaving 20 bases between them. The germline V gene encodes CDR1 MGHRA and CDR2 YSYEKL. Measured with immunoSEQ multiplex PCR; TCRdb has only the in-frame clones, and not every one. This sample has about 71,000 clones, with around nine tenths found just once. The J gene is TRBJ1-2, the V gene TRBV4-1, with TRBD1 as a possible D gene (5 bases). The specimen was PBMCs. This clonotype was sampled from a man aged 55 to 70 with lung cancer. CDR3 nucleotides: TGCGCCAGCAGCCCGGGTCAGGGTGTAATTGCGGGCTACACCTTC. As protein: CASSPGQGVIAGYTF.